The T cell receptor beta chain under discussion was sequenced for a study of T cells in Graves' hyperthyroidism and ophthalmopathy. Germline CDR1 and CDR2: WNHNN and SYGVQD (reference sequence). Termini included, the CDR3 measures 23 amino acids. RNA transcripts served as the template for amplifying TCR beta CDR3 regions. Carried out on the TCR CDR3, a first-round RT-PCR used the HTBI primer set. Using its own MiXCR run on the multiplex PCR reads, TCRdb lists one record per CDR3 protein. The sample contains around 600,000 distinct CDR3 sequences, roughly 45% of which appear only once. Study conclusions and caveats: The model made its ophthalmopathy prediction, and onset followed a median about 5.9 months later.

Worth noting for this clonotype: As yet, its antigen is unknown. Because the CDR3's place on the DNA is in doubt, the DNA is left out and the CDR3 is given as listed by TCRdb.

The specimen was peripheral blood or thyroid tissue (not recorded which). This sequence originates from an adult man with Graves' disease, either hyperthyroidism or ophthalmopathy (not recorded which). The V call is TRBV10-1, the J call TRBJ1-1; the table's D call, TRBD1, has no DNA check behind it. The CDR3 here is CASSDSGFYLCAWNRDRSTEAFF.